These T cell receptor beta chains were read from a single sample in a study of Graves' ophthalmopathy and Graves' hyperthyroidism. A single record per CDR3 protein comes from TCRdb applying MiXCR to the multiplex PCR reads. The repertoire holds fewer than 350,000 distinct CDR3 sequences, roughly 15% seen once, with over 9% in the top ten. Sequences were obtained from peripheral blood. The origin of the receptors is an adult man with Graves' ophthalmopathy. The CDR3 runs from the conserved cysteine through the conserved F or W. A D gene is named only where the DNA matches it firmly. The size field is filled for only some rows; it gives once, few, many or a size class.

>TRBJ2-5|TRBV6-1|-|many
TGTGCCAGCAGTTCCGGCCGGGAGACCCAGTACTTC
CASSSGRETQYF
>TRBJ2-2|TRBV2|-|many
TGTGCCAGCAGTGAAAGGGTACCTAGAGGGACCGGGGAGCTGTTTTTT
CASSERVPRGTGELFF
>TRBJ2-7|TRBV6-5|-|-
TGTGCCAGCAGTTCCCTTCATCTCCTATACGAGCAGTACTTC
CASSSLHLLYEQYF
>TRBJ2-7|TRBV5-1|TRBD1|many
TGCGCCAGCAGCAACGGACAGGGTGCCGAGCAGTACTTC
CASSNGQGAEQYF
>TRBJ1-2|TRBV29-1|TRBD1|many
TGCAGCGTCCCCGGTAGGACAGGGGGCCGACCTAACTATGGCTACACCTTC
CSVPGRTGGRPNYGYTF
>TRBJ2-7|TRBV30|-|-
TGTGGCTGGAGTGTACACATCAGTGGACCCTACGAGCAGTACTTC
CGWSVHISGPYEQYF
>TRBJ2-5|TRBV5-1|-|many
TGCGCCAGCAGCTTTTTAAGTTCAGGGATCCAAGAGACCCAGTACTTC
CASSFLSSGIQETQYF
>TRBJ2-7|TRBV4-1|TRBD1|many
TGCGCCAGCAGCCAAGGGGACAGGCCTTACGAGCAGTACTTC
CASSQGDRPYEQYF
>TRBJ2-2|TRBV4-3|TRBD1|few
TGCGCCAGCAGCCAAGAACAAACAGGGGGAAACACCGGGGAGCTGTTTTTT
CASSQEQTGGNTGELFF
>TRBJ2-7|TRBV7-8|TRBD2|-
TGTGCCAGCAGCTCACACGGGGGGGGACTAGCGAACTCCTACGAGCAGTACTTC
CASSSHGGGLANSYEQYF
>TRBJ1-2|TRBV28|TRBD1|many
TGTGCCAGCAGTGGGACAGGGATCTATGGCTACACCTTC
CASSGTGIYGYTF
>TRBJ2-7|TRBV12-3/TRBV12-4|-|many
TGTGCCAGCAGTTTACTCCGGGACGTAAAGGAGCAGTACTTC
CASSLLRDVKEQYF
>TRBJ2-5|TRBV29-1|-|many
TGCAGCGTTGAAGACCCCAGGACAGAAGAGACCCAGTACTTC
CSVEDPRTEETQYF
>TRBJ2-5|TRBV6-1|-|many
TGTGCCAGCAGTGGGGGACCCGAGACCCAGTACTTC
CASSGGPETQYF
>TRBJ1-2|TRBV30|-|-
TGTGCCTGGAATTTGGGTGGTATGGGCGGCTACACCTTC
CAWNLGGMGGYTF
>TRBJ1-1|TRBV30|TRBD1|-
TGTGCCTGGAGGGGGACAGGGGGTGTCGTGACTGAAGCTTTCTTT
CAWRGTGGVVTEAFF
>TRBJ2-7|TRBV20-1|-|many
TGCAGTGCTAGCGGGGGCCCTTCCGAGCAGTACTTC
CSASGGPSEQYF
>TRBJ2-4|TRBV20-1|TRBD2|many
TGCAGTGCGACAGCGGGGGGGCCCGACATTCAGTACTTC
CSATAGGPDIQYF
>TRBJ1-1|TRBV6-4|TRBD1|many
TGTGCCAGCAGTCTTACAGGGGGGAGCACTGAAGCTTTCTTT
CASSLTGGSTEAFF
>TRBJ2-5|TRBV11-2|-|many
TGTGCCAGCAGCTTAGCTACTAGCAGACAAGAGACCCAGTACTTC
CASSLATSRQETQYF
>TRBJ1-5|TRBV28|-|-
TGTGCCAGCAGTTCCCTGCGGACGGCGGAGTATCAGCCCCAGCATTTT
CASSSLRTAEYQPQHF
>TRBJ2-7|TRBV29-1|-|many
TGCAGCGTCGGGATGACATACCCATCCTACGAGCAGTACTTC
CSVGMTYPSYEQYF
>TRBJ1-2|TRBV7-3|TRBD1|many
TGTGCCAGCAGCCCCCAACCCACAGGGGTAGATGGCTACACCTTC
CASSPQPTGVDGYTF
>TRBJ1-6|TRBV30|TRBD1|many
TGTGCCTGGAGGGGGGGGACAGGAGTTTTTTCACCCCTCCACTTT
CAWRGGTGVFSPLHF
>TRBJ1-1|TRBV24-1|TRBD1|many
TGTGCCACCAGTGATGGGACCGGGACAGGGGTTGGAAGAGCTTTCTTT
CATSDGTGTGVGRAFF
>TRBJ2-7|TRBV4-2|-|few
TGTGCCAGCAGCCAAGTCACCGGGAGCCATTCCTACGAGCAGTACTTC
CASSQVTGSHSYEQYF